Below are 10 T cell receptor beta chains sequenced from a single sample in a study of CD4+ T cells in melanoma. Using immunoSEQ multiplex PCR, the repertoire was profiled, and TCRdb retains in-frame clones only, with some absent. The repertoire consists of about 110,000 clones, with roughly 90% occurring once and the leading ten covering 3% to 4%. Sequencing input: peripheral blood. The origin of the receptors is a human donor with melanoma.

V gene TRBV11-3 combines with J gene TRBJ2-1; 12 nucleotides agree with TRBD2. V shed 5 bases, J shed 4 bases, and the junction held 3 bases outside the gene matches. The germline CDR1 and CDR2 sequences are SGHNT and YENEEA. There are 15 residues in the CDR3. CDR3 loop: CASSLGTSGYNEQFF. The CDR3 DNA follows: TGTGCCAGCAGCCTAGGGACTAGCGGGTACAATGAGCAGTTCTTC. The full variable domain, rest sourced from reference TRBV11-3 and TRBJ2-1, is EAGVVQSPRYKIIEKKQPVAFWCNPISGHNTLYWYLQNLGQGPELLIRYENEEAVDDSQLPKDRFSAERLKGVDSTLKIQPAELGDSAVYLCASSLGTSGYNEQFFGPGTRLTVL.

The rearrangement joins TRBV14 to TRBJ2-7; the match to TRBD2 covers 8 bases. The length of the CDR3 is 18 residues. In germline, CDR1 is SGHDN, CDR2 FVKESK. With V trimmed by 0 bases and J by 3 bases, 13 bases remained unmatched. Here the CDR3 reads CASSQDRTRSGRRYEQYF. The CDR3 DNA is TGTGCCAGCAGCCAAGATAGAACGAGGAGCGGGAGACGCTACGAGCAGTACTTC.

The chain carries TRBV29-1 and TRBJ2-3; D perhaps matches TRBD2 (7 bases). From germline, CDR1 is SQVTM and CDR2 ANQGSEA. CDR3 length: 13 residues. The V end was cut by 8 bases, the J end by 3 bases, with 15 bases between. This CDR3 is CSSGGRDTDTQYF. The CDR3 DNA follows: TGCAGCTCGGGGGGCAGGGATACAGATACGCAGTATTTT.

This sequence joins TRBV5-1 and TRBJ1-2; 7 bases fit TRBD1. Germline V gives CDR1 SGHRS, CDR2 YFSETQ. The CDR3 sequence is 13 residues long. Trimming removed 7 bases from V and 4 bases from J; junction bases left unmatched: 7. The chain's CDR3 is CASSPEGAYGYTF. In DNA, the CDR3 is TGCGCCAGCTCTCCAGAGGGGGCCTATGGCTACACCTTC.

This clone was counted once. V usage is TRBV5-1 and J usage is TRBJ1-1; possibly TRBD1 for D (6 bases). This CDR3 has 16 residues. Per the germline V gene, CDR1 is SGHRS and CDR2 is YFSETQ. Trimming took 4 bases from V and 1 from J, leaving 17 bases between them. The CDR3 nucleotides are TGCGCCAGCAGCGTGGACGGCAGGGGAAGGAACACTGAAGCTTTCTTT. Protein product: CASSVDGRGRNTEAFF. Based on the CDR3 plus reference TRBV5-1 and TRBJ1-1, the full variable domain is KAGVTQTPRYLIKTRGQQVTLSCSPISGHRSVSWYQQTPGQGLQFLFEYFSETQRNKGNFPGRFSGRQFSNSRSEMNVSTLELGDSALYLCASSVDGRGRNTEAFFGQGTRLTVV.

The chain joins TRBV18 to TRBJ2-3; 9 nucleotides agree with TRBD2. V lost 3 bases to trimming and J lost 3 bases; unmatched junction nucleotides: 10. Germline V CDR1 and CDR2: KGHSH, LQKENI. CDR3 length: 17 amino acids. The CDR3 spells CASSPVGLAGVTDTQYF. For the CDR3, the DNA is TGTGCCAGCTCACCCGTCGGATTAGCGGGAGTGACAGATACGCAGTATTTT.

The rearrangement joins TRBV7-3 to TRBJ2-7; 7 bases align to TRBD2. V was pared by 5 bases and J by 2 bases, with 9 bases of the junction left unmatched. Per the germline V gene, CDR1 is SGHTA and CDR2 is FQGTGA. This CDR3 is built from 15 residues. The CDR3 bases are TGTGCCAGCAGCCTCCGCGGGGGTCTTCCCTACGAGCAGTACTTC. As protein: CASSLRGGLPYEQYF. Together with reference TRBV7-3 and TRBJ2-7, the CDR3 gives the full variable domain: GAGVSQTPSNKVTEKGKYVELRCDPISGHTALYWYRQSLGQGPEFLIYFQGTGAADDSGLPNDRFFAVRPEGSVSTLKIQRTERGDSAVYLCASSLRGGLPYEQYFGPGTRLTVT.

This chain connects TRBV7-6 to TRBJ1-5, with D possibly TRBD1 on 5 matching bases. Trimming left V 5 bases short and J 9 bases short, with 20 bases between. This CDR3 spans 15 amino acids. CDR1 SGHVS and CDR2 FNYEAQ come from the germline V gene. The DNA of the CDR3 is TGTGCCAGCAGCCCCGGGGGGGTATCCCAAGGGCCCCAGCATTTT. Encoded protein: CASSPGGVSQGPQHF.

In its sample, this clone was seen a few times. CDR3 nucleotide sequence: TGTGCCAGCAGCGCGGGGAAAGGGGGAGGCACAGATACGCAGTATTTT. This codes for CASSAGKGGGTDTQYF. The chain joins TRBV9 to TRBJ2-3; D perhaps matches TRBD1 (6 bases). Trimming took off 3 bases at V and 1 base at J, with 15 bases between the two ends. Germline V gene lookup returns CDR1 SGDLS and CDR2 YYNGEE. This CDR3 has 16 amino acids.

The chain combines TRBV7-2 with TRBJ2-1, with TRBD2 matching over 9 bases. CDR1 SGHTA and CDR2 FQGNSA come from the germline V gene. V lost 1 base, J lost 8 bases, and 9 bases stayed unmatched. The CDR3 length is 16 residues. The CDR3 nucleotides are TGTGCCAGCAGCTTAGAGTTTGCGGGAGGGCGCCATGAGCAGTTCTTC. It yields the protein CASSLEFAGGRHEQFF.